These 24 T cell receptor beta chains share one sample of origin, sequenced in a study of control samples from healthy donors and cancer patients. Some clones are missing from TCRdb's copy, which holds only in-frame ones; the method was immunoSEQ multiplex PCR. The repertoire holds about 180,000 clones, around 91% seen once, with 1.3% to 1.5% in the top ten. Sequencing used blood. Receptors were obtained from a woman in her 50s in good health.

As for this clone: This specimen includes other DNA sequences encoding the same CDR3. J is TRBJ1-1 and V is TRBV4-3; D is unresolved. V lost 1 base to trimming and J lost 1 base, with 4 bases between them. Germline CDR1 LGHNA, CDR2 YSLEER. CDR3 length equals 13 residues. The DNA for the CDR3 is TGCGCCAGCAGCCAAGGGGAGAACACTGAAGCTTTCTTT. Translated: CASSQGENTEAFF.

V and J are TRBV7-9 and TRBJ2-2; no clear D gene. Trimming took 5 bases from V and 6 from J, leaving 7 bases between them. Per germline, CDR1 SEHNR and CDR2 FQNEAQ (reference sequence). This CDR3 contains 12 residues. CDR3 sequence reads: CASSLRAGELFF. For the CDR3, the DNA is TGTGCCAGCAGCCTTCGAGCCGGGGAGCTGTTTTTT.

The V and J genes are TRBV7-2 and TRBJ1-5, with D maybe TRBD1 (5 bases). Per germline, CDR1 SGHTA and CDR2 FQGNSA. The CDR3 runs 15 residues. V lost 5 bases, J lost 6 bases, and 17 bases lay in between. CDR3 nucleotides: TGTGCCAGCAGCCCTCAGGCAGGGTCTGGTCAGCCCCAGCATTTT. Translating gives CASSPQAGSGQPQHF. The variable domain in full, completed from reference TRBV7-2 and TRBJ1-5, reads GAGVSQSPSNKVTEKGKDVELRCDPISGHTALYWYRQSLGQGLEFLIYFQGNSAPDKSGLPSDRFSAERTGGSVSTLTIQRTQQEDSAVYLCASSPQAGSGQPQHFGDGTRLSIL.

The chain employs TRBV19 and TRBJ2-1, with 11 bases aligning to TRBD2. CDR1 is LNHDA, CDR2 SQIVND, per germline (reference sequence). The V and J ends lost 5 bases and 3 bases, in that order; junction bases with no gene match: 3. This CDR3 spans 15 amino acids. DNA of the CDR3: TGTGCCAGTAGTCAGACTAGCGGGAACTACAATGAGCAGTTCTTC. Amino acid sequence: CASSQTSGNYNEQFF.

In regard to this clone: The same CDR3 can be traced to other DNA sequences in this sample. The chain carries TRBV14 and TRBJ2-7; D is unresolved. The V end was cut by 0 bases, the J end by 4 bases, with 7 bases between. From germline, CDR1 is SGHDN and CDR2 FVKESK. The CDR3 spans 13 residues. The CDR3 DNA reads TGTGCCAGCAGCCAAGATCCGGGTTACGAGCAGTACTTC. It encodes CASSQDPGYEQYF. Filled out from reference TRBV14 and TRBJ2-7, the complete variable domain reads EAGVTQFPSHSVIEKGQTVTLRCDPISGHDNLYWYRRVMGKEIKFLLHFVKESKQDESGMPNNRFLAERTGGTYSTLKVQPAELEDSGVYFCASSQDPGYEQYFGPGTRLTVT.

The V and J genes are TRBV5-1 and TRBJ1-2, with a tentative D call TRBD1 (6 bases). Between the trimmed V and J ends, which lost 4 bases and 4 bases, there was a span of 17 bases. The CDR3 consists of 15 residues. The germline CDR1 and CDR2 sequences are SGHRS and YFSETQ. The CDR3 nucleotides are TGCGCCAGCAGCCGGATCCAGGGGTCCGGCTATGGCTACACCTTC. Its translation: CASSRIQGSGYGYTF.

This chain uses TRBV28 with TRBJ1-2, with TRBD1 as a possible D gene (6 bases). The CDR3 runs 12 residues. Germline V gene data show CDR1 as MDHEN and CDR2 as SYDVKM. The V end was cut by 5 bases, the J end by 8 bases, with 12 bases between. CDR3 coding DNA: TGTGCCAGCAGTCGAACAGGGTACGGCTACACCTTC. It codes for CASSRTGYGYTF.

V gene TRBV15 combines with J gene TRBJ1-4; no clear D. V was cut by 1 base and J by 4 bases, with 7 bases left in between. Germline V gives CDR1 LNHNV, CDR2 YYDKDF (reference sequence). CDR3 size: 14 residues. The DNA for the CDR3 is TGTGCCACCAGCAGAGGGGAGAGTAATGAAAAACTGTTTTTT. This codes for CATSRGESNEKLFF.

In nucleotides, the CDR3 is TGTGCCAGCAACAAACAAGGACTAGCTGCCCCTGAGCAGTTCTTC. It encodes CASNKQGLAAPEQFF. V is TRBV27 and J is TRBJ2-1, with 8 bases matching TRBD2. The germline V gene encodes CDR1 MNHEY and CDR2 SMNVEV (reference sequence). J lost 9 bases, V lost 7 bases, and 14 bases had no gene match. This CDR3 has 15 amino acids.

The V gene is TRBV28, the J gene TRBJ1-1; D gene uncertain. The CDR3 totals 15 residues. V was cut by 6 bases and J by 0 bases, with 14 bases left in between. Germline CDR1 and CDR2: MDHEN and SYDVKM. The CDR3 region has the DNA TGTGCCAGCAGGGACCCCACAGTCATGAACACTGAAGCTTTCTTT. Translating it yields CASRDPTVMNTEAFF.

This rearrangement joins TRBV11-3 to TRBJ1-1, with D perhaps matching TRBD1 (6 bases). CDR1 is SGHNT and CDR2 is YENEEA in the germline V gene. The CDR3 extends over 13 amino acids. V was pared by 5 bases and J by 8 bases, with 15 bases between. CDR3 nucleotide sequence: TGTGCCAGCAGCCAGCCAGGACAGAAGGAAGCTTTCTTT. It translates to CASSQPGQKEAFF. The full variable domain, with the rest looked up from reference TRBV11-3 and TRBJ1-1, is EAGVVQSPRYKIIEKKQPVAFWCNPISGHNTLYWYLQNLGQGPELLIRYENEEAVDDSQLPKDRFSAERLKGVDSTLKIQPAELGDSAVYLCASSQPGQKEAFFGQGTRLTVV.

The chain's CDR3 is CASSPLTGLGSGYTF. The DNA of the CDR3 is TGTGCCAGCAGCCCTCTGACAGGGTTGGGGTCGGGCTACACCTTC. V gene TRBV11-2 combines with J gene TRBJ1-2; 7 bases align to TRBD1. V shed 5 bases, J shed 8 bases, and the junction held 14 bases outside the gene matches. CDR1 is SGHAT, CDR2 FQNNGV, per germline. This CDR3 spans 15 amino acids.

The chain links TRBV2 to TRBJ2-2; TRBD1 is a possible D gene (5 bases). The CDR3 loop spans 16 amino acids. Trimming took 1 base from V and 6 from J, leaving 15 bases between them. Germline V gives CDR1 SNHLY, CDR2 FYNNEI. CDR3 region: CASSEVAGRSAGELFF. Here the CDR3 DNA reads TGTGCCAGCAGTGAAGTGGCAGGGCGCTCGGCCGGGGAGCTGTTTTTT.

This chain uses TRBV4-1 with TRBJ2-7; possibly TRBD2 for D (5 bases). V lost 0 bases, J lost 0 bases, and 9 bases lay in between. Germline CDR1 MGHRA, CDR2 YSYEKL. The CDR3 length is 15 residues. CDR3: CASSQERVYSYEQYF. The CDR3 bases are TGCGCCAGCAGCCAAGAGAGGGTTTACTCCTACGAGCAGTACTTC.

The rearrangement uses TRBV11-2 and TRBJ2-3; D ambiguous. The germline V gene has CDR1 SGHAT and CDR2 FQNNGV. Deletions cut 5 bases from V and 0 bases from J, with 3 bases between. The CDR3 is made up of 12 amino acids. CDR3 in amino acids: CASSRSTDTQYF. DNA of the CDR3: TGTGCCAGCAGCCGGAGCACAGATACGCAGTATTTT.

The CDR3 sequence: CASSSLVSGSSSYNEQFF. The CDR3 nucleotides are TGTGCCAGCAGCTCCCTGGTTAGCGGGAGTAGCTCCTACAATGAGCAGTTCTTC. V is TRBV5-6 and J is TRBJ2-1, with TRBD2 matching over 9 bases. The CDR3 spans 18 residues. Germline V gene data show CDR1 as SGHDT and CDR2 as YYEEEE. With V trimmed by 3 bases and J by 0 bases, 10 bases remained unmatched.

The CDR3, as DNA: TGTGCCAGCAGCTTATTTGAGAACGAGCAGTACTTC. Amino acid sequence: CASSLFENEQYF. The gene calls are TRBV5-4 and TRBJ2-7; D remains ambiguous. Germline CDR1 is SGHNT and CDR2 is YYREEE (reference sequence). V dropped 2 bases and J dropped 5 bases, with 8 bases sitting between them. This CDR3 comprises 12 residues.

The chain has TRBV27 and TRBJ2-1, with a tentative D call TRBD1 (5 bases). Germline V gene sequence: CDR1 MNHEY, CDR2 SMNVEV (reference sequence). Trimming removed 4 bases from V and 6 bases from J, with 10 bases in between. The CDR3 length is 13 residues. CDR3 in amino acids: CASSSSGFNEQFF. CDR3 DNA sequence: TGTGCCAGCAGTTCGTCAGGGTTCAATGAGCAGTTCTTC.

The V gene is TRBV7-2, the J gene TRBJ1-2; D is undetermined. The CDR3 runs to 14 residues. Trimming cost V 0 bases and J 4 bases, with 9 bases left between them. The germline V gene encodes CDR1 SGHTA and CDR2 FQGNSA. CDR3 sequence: CASSLASLGYGYTF. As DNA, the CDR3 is TGTGCCAGCAGCTTAGCCAGTCTCGGCTATGGCTACACCTTC.

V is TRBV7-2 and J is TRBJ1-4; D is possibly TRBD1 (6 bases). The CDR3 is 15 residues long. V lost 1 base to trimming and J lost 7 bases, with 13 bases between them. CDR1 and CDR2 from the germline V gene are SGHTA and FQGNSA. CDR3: CASSLVGGGIEKLFF. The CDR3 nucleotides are TGTGCCAGCAGCTTAGTAGGGGGAGGGATTGAAAAACTGTTTTTT.

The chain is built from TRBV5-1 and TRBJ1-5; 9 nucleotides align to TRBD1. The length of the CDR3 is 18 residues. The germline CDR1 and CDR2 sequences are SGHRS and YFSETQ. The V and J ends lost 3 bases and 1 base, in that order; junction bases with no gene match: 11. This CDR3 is CASSSGTGTYSSNQPQHF. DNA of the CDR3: TGCGCCAGCAGCTCCGGGACAGGGACCTACTCCAGCAATCAGCCCCAGCATTTT.

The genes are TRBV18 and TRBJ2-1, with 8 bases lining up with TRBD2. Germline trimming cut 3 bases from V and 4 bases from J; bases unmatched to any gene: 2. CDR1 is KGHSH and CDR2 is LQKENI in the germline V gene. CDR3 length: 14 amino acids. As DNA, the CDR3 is TGTGCCAGCTCACCGGGACTAGATTACAATGAGCAGTTCTTC. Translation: CASSPGLDYNEQFF. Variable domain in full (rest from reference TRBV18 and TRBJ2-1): NAGVMQNPRHLVRRRGQEARLRCSPMKGHSHVYWYRQLPEEGLKFMVYLQKENIIDESGMPKERFSAEFPKEGPSILRIQQVVRGDSAAYFCASSPGLDYNEQFFGPGTRLTVL.

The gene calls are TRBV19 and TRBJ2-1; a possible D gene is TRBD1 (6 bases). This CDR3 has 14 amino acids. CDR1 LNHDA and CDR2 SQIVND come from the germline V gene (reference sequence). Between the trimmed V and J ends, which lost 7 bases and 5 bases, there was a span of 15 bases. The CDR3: CASKGDLRDNEQFF. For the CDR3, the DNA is TGTGCCAGTAAGGGGGACCTCAGGGACAATGAGCAGTTCTTC.

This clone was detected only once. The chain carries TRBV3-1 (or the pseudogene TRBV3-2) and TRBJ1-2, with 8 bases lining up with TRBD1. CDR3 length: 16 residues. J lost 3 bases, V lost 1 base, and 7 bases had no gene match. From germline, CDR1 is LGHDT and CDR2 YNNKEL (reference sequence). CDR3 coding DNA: TGTGCCAGCAGCCAAGGCCTGGACAGGGCACACTATGGCTACACCTTC. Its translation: CASSQGLDRAHYGYTF.